The 20 T cell receptor beta chains presented below share a single source sample, sequenced in a study of early T cells in non-severe SARS-CoV-2 infection. TCRdb fed the 5' RACE reads into MiXCR, producing one record per CDR3 protein. The sample contains some 49,000 distinct CDR3 sequences, 10% to 15% of which appear only once. Sequenced input: whole blood. The receptors were sampled from an adult who was a healthcare worker with PCR-confirmed SARS-CoV-2 infection or an uninfected control (not recorded which).

This clonotype occurred a few times. This chain joins TRBV28 and TRBJ1-2; D is ambiguous. Germline CDR1 reads MDHEN; CDR2 reads SYDVKM. Trimming stripped 6 bases from V and 2 bases from J, with 4 bases between. CDR3 length: 11 amino acids. The CDR3 DNA sequence: TGTGCCAGCAGACAGAACTATGGCTACACCTTC. It specifies CASRQNYGYTF.

The chain couples TRBV5-4 to TRBJ2-1; 16 nucleotides line up with TRBD2. CDR1 and CDR2 from the germline V gene are SGHNT and YYREEE (reference sequence). CDR3 length: 15 amino acids. Germline trimming cut 5 bases from V and 7 bases from J; bases unmatched to any gene: 3. The chain's CDR3 is CASRAGLAGGNEQFF. Written as DNA, the CDR3 is TGTGCCAGCAGGGCGGGACTAGCGGGAGGGAATGAGCAGTTCTTC.

This clonotype appeared many times. The chain combines TRBV9 with TRBJ2-3, with D unresolved. The V gene lost 4 bases and the J gene lost 6 bases, with 15 bases spanning the gap. The CDR3 has 14 amino acids. Germline-derived CDR1 and CDR2 are SGDLS and YYNGEE. In DNA, the CDR3 is TGTGCCAGCAGCACCCGACCCAGTGCGGATACGCAGTATTTT. Amino acids: CASSTRPSADTQYF.

This clonotype has more than one count but fewer than ten. The genes are TRBV11-3 and TRBJ2-1, with 8 bases matching TRBD1. CDR1 is SGHNT and CDR2 is YENEEA in the germline V gene. The trim removed 7 bases at V and 4 bases at J, leaving 6 bases unmatched. CDR3 length: 14 amino acids. The DNA for the CDR3 is TGTGCCAGCACCCATGGGACAGGTTACAATGAGCAGTTCTTC. It translates to CASTHGTGYNEQFF.

The rearrangement joins TRBV7-2 to TRBJ2-3, with 9 nucleotides matching TRBD2. Germline CDR1 SGHTA, CDR2 FQGNSA. The CDR3 covers 15 residues. The J segment lost 5 bases and the V segment lost 0 bases, leaving 3 bases of the junction unmatched. The CDR3 nucleotides are TGTGCCAGCAGCTTAGCGGCGGGGGGGATAGATACGCAGTATTTT. Its translation is CASSLAAGGIDTQYF.

In its sample, this clonotype was seen many times. The CDR3 region has the DNA TGCAGTGCTCCTGCGGACAGGGAGAACACTGAAGCTTTCTTT. It translates to CSAPADRENTEAFF. The V gene is TRBV20-1, the J gene TRBJ1-1; 8 bases are a match to TRBD1. J lost 1 base, V lost 5 bases, and 6 bases had no gene match. The CDR3 length is 14 residues. Per germline, CDR1 DFQATT and CDR2 SNEGSKA (reference sequence).

The rearrangement joins TRBV9 to TRBJ2-2, with a weak D call TRBD1 (6 bases). The germline CDR1 and CDR2 sequences are SGDLS and YYNGEE. Trimming shortened V by 0 bases and J by 1 base, and 10 bases separated the two germline ends. The CDR3 covers 16 residues. CDR3 amino acids: CASSVGDTENTGELFF. CDR3 coding DNA: TGTGCCAGCAGCGTAGGGGACACTGAGAACACCGGGGAGCTGTTTTTT.

This clonotype has only a few counts. The chain recombines TRBV27 with TRBJ1-1, with a tentative D call TRBD1 (5 bases). CDR3 size: 14 residues. Germline CDR1 is MNHEY and CDR2 is SMNVEV (reference sequence). The ends were cut back, 3 bases at V and 5 bases at J, with 13 bases in the middle. In DNA, the CDR3 is TGTGCCAGCAGTTTTTCAGGGCCGAGGACTGAAGCTTTCTTT. This gives the protein CASSFSGPRTEAFF.

A few counts support this clonotype. This rearrangement joins TRBV27 to TRBJ1-5, with TRBD1 matching 10 bases. The germline V gene has CDR1 MNHEY and CDR2 SMNVEV (reference sequence). Trimming removed 4 bases from V and 4 bases from J; junction bases left unmatched: 4. This CDR3 is built from 15 residues. CDR3 nucleotides: TGTGCCAGCAGTTGGGGGACAGGGGAAAATCAGCCCCAGCATTTT. It translates to CASSWGTGENQPQHF.

This clonotype was recorded at least ten times. The V and J genes are TRBV7-8 and TRBJ2-2; D is ambiguous. Germline-derived CDR1 and CDR2 are SGHVS and FQNEAQ. Trimming shortened V by 5 bases and J by 1 base, and 14 bases separated the two germline ends. This CDR3 region has 16 residues. CDR3 residues: CASSPPDQRNTGELFF. The CDR3 nucleotides read TGTGCCAGCAGCCCCCCCGACCAGCGGAACACCGGGGAGCTGTTTTTT.

This clonotype was recorded a few times. This sequence joins TRBV6-6 and TRBJ2-5, with 9 nucleotides matching TRBD2. The CDR3 length is 15 residues. Unmatched junction bases numbered 8, after V lost 6 bases and J lost 3 bases. Germline CDR1 reads MNHNY; CDR2 reads SVGAGI (reference sequence). In DNA form, the CDR3 reads TGTGCCAGCAGGTTAAGCGGCGGGAGGGAAGAGACCCAGTACTTC. Protein: CASRLSGGREETQYF.

This clonotype was seen repeatedly, ten times or more. The genes are TRBV20-1 and TRBJ2-3; D gene ambiguous. Germline values: CDR1 DFQATT, CDR2 SNEGSKA (reference sequence). Trimming took 1 base from V and 3 from J, leaving 5 bases between them. This CDR3 has 12 amino acids. CDR3 residues: CSARGGTDTQYF. The CDR3 nucleotides are TGCAGTGCTAGAGGAGGAACAGATACGCAGTATTTT.

V usage is TRBV7-2 and J usage is TRBJ1-4, with D unresolved. Germline assignment: CDR1 SGHTA and CDR2 FQGNSA. The CDR3 has 14 residues. The V and J ends lost 5 bases and 3 bases respectively, with 10 bases between them. CDR3 region: CASSPGGANEKLFF. CDR3 sequence (DNA): TGTGCCAGCAGCCCTGGAGGCGCTAATGAAAAACTGTTTTTT.

This clonotype is classed as medium-sized. The chain recombines TRBV29-1 with TRBJ2-5; D unclear. There are 16 residues in the CDR3. The germline V gene encodes CDR1 SQVTM and CDR2 ANQGSEA. V was clipped by 3 bases and J by 1 base, with 18 bases between them. The CDR3 reads CSVESVGDKTQETQYF. CDR3 DNA: TGCAGCGTTGAGTCGGTTGGCGATAAGACCCAAGAGACCCAGTACTTC.

This clonotype showed up just a few times. The chain employs TRBV2 and TRBJ2-7, with 7 bases lining up with TRBD2. This CDR3 comprises 14 residues. The ends lost 4 bases at V and 2 bases at J; junction bases unmatched: 5. Per the germline V gene, CDR1 is SNHLY and CDR2 is FYNNEI. CDR3 nucleotide sequence: TGTGCCAGCAGTGGAGGGCTAGCGGCCTACGAGCAGTACTTC. Residues: CASSGGLAAYEQYF. The full variable domain, rest sourced from reference TRBV2 and TRBJ2-7, is EPEVTQTPSHQVTQMGQEVILRCVPISNHLYFYWYRQILGQKVEFLVSFYNNEISEKSEIFDDQFSVERPDGSNFTLKIRSTKLEDSAMYFCASSGGLAAYEQYFGPGTRLTVT.

This clonotype came up many times. This chain uses TRBV7-9 with TRBJ2-1; the D gene is possibly TRBD1 (6 bases). Germline values: CDR1 SEHNR, CDR2 FQNEAQ (reference sequence). V lost 1 base to trimming and J lost 10 bases, with 17 bases between them. The length of the CDR3 is 15 residues. DNA of the CDR3: TGTGCCAGCAGCTTAGGGCCAAACAGGGTCGGCGAGCAGTTCTTC. Its protein product is CASSLGPNRVGEQFF.

The V gene is TRBV24-1, the J gene TRBJ2-1; D may be TRBD2 (5 bases). Germline assignment: CDR1 KGHDR and CDR2 SFDVKD. V lost 10 bases and J lost 4, with 13 bases in between. This CDR3 region has 13 residues. CDR3 nucleotide sequence: TGTGCCACAAGAGGGCGGGTATACAATGAGCAGTTCTTC. Protein: CATRGRVYNEQFF.

At least ten counts were recorded for this clonotype. CDR3 amino acids: CASSPTGTFYNEQFF. In nucleotides, the CDR3 is TGTGCCAGCAGCCCCACCGGGACGTTCTACAATGAGCAGTTCTTC. This chain links TRBV9 with TRBJ2-1; D possibly uses TRBD1 or TRBD2 (5 bases each). Germline CDR1 SGDLS, CDR2 YYNGEE. V shed 4 bases and J shed 3 bases, with 14 bases lying between them. The CDR3 is made up of 15 amino acids.

This clonotype was seen ten or more times. The gene calls are TRBV13 and TRBJ1-1, with D tentatively TRBD1 (6 bases). Trimming pared 3 bases from V and 0 bases from J, leaving 11 bases between. There are 15 residues in the CDR3. Germline V gives CDR1 PRHDT, CDR2 FYEKMQ (reference sequence). Here the CDR3 reads CASSLAGVMNTEAFF. The CDR3 DNA is TGTGCCAGCAGCTTGGCAGGGGTTATGAACACTGAAGCTTTCTTT.

This clonotype was seen at least ten times. V is TRBV27 and J is TRBJ2-1; 15 bases fit TRBD2. The CDR3 runs to 15 residues. V gave up 3 bases and J gave up 7 bases; unmatched junction bases: 1. Germline loops: CDR1 MNHEY, CDR2 SMNVEV (reference sequence). The CDR3 coding sequence is TGTGCCAGCAGTTTCGGACTAGCGGGGGGGAATGAGCAGTTCTTC. Protein product: CASSFGLAGGNEQFF.